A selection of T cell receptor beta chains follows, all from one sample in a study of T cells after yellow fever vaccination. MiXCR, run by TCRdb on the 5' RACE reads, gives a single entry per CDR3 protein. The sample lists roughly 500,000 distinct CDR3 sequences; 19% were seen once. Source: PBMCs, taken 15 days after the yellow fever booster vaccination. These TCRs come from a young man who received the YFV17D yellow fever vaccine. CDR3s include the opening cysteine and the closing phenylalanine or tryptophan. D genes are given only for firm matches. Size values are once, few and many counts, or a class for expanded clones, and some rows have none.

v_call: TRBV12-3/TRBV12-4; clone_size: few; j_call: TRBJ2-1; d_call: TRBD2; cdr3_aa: CASSPSPLAGYNEQFF; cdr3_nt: TGTGCCAGCTCCCCCAGCCCCCTAGCGGGATACAATGAGCAGTTCTTC
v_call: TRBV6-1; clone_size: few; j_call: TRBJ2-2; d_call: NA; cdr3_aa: CASINYLTVNTGELFF; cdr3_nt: TGTGCCAGCATCAATTACCTGACAGTGAACACCGGGGAGCTGTTTTTT
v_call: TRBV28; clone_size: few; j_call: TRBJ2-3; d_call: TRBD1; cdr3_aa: CASSASRGLSDTQYF; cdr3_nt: TGTGCCAGCAGTGCAAGCAGGGGGCTTTCAGATACGCAGTATTTT
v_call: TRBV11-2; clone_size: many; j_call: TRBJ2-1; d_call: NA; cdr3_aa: CASSLEGRVYYNEQFF; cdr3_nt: TGTGCCAGCAGCTTAGAGGGCAGGGTATACTACAATGAGCAGTTCTTC
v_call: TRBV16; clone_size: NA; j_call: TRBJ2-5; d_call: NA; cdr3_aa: CASSQARGNQETQYF; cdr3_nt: TGTGCCAGCAGCCAAGCGCGCGGGAATCAAGAGACCCAGTACTTC
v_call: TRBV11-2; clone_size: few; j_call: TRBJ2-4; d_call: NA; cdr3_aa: CASGGYQVRDIQYF; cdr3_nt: TGTGCCAGCGGCGGCTACCAGGTTCGGGACATTCAGTACTTC
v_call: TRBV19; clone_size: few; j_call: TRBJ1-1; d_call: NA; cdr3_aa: CASSIWGLNTEAFF; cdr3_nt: TGTGCCAGTAGTATTTGGGGGTTGAACACTGAAGCTTTCTTT
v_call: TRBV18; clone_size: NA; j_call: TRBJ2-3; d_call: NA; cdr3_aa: CASSPPSRGSTDTQYF; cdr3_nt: TGTGCCAGCTCACCACCGTCAAGAGGTAGCACAGATACGCAGTATTTT
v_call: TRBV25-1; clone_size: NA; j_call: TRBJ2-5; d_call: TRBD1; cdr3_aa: CASSAHSRGETQYF; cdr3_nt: TGTGCCAGCAGTGCCCACTCCAGGGGGGAGACCCAGTACTTC
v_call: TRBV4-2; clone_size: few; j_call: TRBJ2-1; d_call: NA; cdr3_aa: CASSQGGGWQFF; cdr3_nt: TGTGCCAGCAGCCAAGGAGGGGGATGGCAGTTCTTC
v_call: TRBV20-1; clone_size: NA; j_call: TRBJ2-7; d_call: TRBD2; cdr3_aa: CSASGTSGWDGNPTQYF; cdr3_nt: TGCAGTGCTTCCGGGACTAGCGGGTGGGATGGGAATCCTACGCAGTACTTC
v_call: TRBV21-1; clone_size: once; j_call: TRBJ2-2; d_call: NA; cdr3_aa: CASNVGAGELFF; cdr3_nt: TGTGCCAGCAACGTGGGGGCCGGGGAGCTGTTTTTT
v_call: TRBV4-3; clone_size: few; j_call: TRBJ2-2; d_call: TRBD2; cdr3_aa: CASSQETSGRSANTGELFF; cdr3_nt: TGCGCCAGCAGCCAAGAGACTAGCGGGAGGTCCGCGAACACCGGGGAGCTGTTTTTT
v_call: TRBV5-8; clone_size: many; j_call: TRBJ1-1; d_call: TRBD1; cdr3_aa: CASSRPEDRGEKAFF; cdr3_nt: TGTGCCAGCAGCCGTCCCGAAGACAGGGGCGAAAAAGCTTTCTTT
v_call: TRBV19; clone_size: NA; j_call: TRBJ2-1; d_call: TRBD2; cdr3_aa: CASTLAGGTNEQFF; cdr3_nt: TGTGCCAGTACGCTAGCGGGAGGGACCAATGAGCAGTTCTTC
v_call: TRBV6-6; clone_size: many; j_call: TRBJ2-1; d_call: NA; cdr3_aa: CASSRNEQFF; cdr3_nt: TGTGCCAGCAGTCGCAATGAGCAGTTCTTC
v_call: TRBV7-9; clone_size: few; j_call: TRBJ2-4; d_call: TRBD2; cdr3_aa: CASSPPGGGDIQYF; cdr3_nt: TGTGCCAGCAGCCCCCCGGGAGGGGGTGACATTCAGTACTTC
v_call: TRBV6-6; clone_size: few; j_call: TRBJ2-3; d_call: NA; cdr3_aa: CASTSPSTDTQYF; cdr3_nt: TGTGCCAGCACCTCCCCGAGCACAGATACGCAGTATTTT
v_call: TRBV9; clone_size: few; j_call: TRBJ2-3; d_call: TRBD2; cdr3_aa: CASSVPLAGGTSDTQYF; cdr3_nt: TGTGCCAGCAGCGTGCCCCTAGCGGGAGGGACCTCAGATACGCAGTATTTT